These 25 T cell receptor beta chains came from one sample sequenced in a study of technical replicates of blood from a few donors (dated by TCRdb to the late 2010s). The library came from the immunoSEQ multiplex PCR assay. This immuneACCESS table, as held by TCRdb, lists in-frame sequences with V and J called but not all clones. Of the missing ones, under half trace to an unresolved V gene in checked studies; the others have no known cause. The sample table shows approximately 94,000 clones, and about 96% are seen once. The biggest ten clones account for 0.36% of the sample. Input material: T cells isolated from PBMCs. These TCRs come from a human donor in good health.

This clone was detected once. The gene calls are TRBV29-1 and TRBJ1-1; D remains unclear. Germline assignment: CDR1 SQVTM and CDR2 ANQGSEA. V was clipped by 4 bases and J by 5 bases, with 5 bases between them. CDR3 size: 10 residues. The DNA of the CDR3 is TGCAGCGTTGTGTATACTGAAGCTTTCTTT. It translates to CSVVYTEAFF.

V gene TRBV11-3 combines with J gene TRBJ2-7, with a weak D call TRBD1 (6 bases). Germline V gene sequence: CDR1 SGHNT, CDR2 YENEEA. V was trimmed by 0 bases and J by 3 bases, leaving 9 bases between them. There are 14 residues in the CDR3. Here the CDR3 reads CASSLETGIYEQYF. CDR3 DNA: TGTGCCAGCAGCTTAGAAACAGGGATCTACGAGCAGTACTTC.

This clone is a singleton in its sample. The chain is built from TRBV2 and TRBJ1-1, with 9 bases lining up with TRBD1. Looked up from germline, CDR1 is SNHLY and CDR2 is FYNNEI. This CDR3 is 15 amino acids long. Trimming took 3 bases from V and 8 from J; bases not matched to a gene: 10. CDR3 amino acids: CASSDPHTGGLEAFF. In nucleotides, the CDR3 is TGTGCCAGCAGTGACCCGCATACAGGGGGCCTGGAAGCTTTCTTT.

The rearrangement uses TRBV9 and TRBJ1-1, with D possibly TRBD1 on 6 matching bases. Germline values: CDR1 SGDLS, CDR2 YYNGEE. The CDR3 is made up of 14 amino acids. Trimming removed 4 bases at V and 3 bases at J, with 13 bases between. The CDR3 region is CASSPSGEHTEAFF. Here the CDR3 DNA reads TGTGCCAGCAGCCCCTCAGGGGAACACACTGAAGCTTTCTTT.

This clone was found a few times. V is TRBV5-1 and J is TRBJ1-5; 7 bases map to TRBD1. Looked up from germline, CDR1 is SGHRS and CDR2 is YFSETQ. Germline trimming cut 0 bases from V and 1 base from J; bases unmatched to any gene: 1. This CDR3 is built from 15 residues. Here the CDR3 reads CASSLDRGSNQPQHF. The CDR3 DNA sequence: TGCGCCAGCAGCTTGGACAGGGGCAGCAATCAGCCCCAGCATTTT. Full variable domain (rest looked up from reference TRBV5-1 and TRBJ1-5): KAGVTQTPRYLIKTRGQQVTLSCSPISGHRSVSWYQQTPGQGLQFLFEYFSETQRNKGNFPGRFSGRQFSNSRSEMNVSTLELGDSALYLCASSLDRGSNQPQHFGDGTRLSIL.

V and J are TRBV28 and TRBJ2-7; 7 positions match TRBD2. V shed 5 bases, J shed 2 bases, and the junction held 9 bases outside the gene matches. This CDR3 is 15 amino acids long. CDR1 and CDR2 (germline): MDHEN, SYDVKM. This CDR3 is CASSGPSGNTYEQYF. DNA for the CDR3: TGTGCCAGCAGTGGACCTAGCGGCAATACCTACGAGCAGTACTTC.

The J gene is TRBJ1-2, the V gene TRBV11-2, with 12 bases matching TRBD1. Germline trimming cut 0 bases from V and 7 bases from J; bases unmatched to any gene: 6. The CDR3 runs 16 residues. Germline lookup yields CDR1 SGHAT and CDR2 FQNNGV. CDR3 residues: CASSLDLGTGGRGYTF. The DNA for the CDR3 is TGTGCCAGCAGCTTAGACCTGGGGACAGGGGGCCGTGGCTACACCTTC.

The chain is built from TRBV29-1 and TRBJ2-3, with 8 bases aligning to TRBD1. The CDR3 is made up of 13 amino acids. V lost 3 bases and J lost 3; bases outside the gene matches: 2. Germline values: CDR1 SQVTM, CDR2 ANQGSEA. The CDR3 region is CSVEGQETDTQYF. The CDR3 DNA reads TGCAGCGTTGAGGGACAGGAGACAGATACGCAGTATTTT.

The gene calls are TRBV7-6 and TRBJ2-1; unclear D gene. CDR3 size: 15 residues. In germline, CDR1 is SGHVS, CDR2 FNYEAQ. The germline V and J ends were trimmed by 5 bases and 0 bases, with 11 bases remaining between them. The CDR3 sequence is CASSQTPSSYNEQFF. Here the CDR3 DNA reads TGTGCCAGCAGCCAAACACCCAGCTCCTACAATGAGCAGTTCTTC.

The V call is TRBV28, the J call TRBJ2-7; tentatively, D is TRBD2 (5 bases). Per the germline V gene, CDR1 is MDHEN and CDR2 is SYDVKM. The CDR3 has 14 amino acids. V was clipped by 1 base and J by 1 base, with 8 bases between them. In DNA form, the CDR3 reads TGTGCCAGCAGTTTATTACGGGGTTCCTACGAGCAGTACTTC. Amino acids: CASSLLRGSYEQYF.

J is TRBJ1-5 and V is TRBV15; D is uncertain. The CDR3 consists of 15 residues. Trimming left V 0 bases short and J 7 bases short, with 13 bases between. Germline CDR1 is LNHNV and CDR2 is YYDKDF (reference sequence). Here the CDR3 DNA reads TGTGCCACCAGCAGAGAATCAGGCTCCCTACAGCCCCAGCATTTT. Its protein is CATSRESGSLQPQHF.

For the CDR3, the DNA is TGTGCCTGCCGCCCTCCCGGGAGGAACGAGCAGTACTTC. Its protein is CACRPPGRNEQYF. V and J are TRBV27 and TRBJ2-7, with TRBD2 identical over 7 bases. The ends lost 11 bases at V and 5 bases at J; junction bases unmatched: 12. This CDR3 is 13 amino acids long. The germline gives CDR1 MNHEY, CDR2 SMNVEV (reference sequence).

The CDR3: CASSQEVRGSFHEKLFF. The CDR3 nucleotides are TGTGCCAGCAGCCAAGAGGTCAGGGGTTCCTTCCATGAAAAACTGTTTTTT. V and J are TRBV4-2 and TRBJ1-4; TRBD1 might be the D (6 bases). There are 17 residues in the CDR3. In germline, CDR1 is LGHNA, CDR2 YNFKEQ. The V end was cut by 0 bases, the J end by 6 bases, with 17 bases between.

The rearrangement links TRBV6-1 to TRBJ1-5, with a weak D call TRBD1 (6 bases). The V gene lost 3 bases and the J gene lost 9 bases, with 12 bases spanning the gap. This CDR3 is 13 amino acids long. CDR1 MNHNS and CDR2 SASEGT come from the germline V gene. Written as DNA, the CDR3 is TGTGCCAGCAGTGACAGGGGAGGGTTGCCCCAGCATTTT. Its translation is CASSDRGGLPQHF.

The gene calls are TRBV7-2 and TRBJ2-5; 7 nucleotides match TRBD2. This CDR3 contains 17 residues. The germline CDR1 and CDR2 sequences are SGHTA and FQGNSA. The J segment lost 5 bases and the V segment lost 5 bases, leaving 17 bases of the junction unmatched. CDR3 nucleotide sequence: TGTGCCAGCAGCCCCCAAGTCAGGACTAGAACCCAGGAGACCCAGTACTTC. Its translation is CASSPQVRTRTQETQYF.

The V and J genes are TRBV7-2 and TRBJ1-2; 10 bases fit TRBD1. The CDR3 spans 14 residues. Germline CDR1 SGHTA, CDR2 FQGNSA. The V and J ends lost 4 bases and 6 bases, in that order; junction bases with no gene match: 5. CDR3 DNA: TGTGCCAGCAGCTCGGGACAGGGGCCGCATGGCTACACCTTC. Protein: CASSSGQGPHGYTF.

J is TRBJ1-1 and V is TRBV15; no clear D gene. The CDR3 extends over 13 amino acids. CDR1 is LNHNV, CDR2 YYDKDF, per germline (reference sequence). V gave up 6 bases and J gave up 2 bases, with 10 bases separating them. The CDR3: CATRGRANTEAFF. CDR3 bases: TGTGCCACCAGGGGGAGGGCAAACACTGAAGCTTTCTTT.

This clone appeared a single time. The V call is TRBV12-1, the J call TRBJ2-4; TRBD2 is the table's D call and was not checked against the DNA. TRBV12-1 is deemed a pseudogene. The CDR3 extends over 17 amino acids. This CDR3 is CASSFAELAGFLNIQYF. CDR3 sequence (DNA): TGTGCCAGCAGCTTTGCGGAACTAGCGGGATTTCTGAACATTCAGTACTTC.

The CDR3 reads CASSTGQTGELFF. The CDR3 coding sequence is TGTGCCAGTAGTACTGGCCAAACCGGGGAGCTGTTTTTT. The V call is TRBV19, the J call TRBJ2-2; the D is unclear. Germline V gene lookup returns CDR1 LNHDA and CDR2 SQIVND (reference sequence). The V end was cut by 4 bases, the J end by 5 bases, with 8 bases between. The CDR3 sequence is 13 residues long.

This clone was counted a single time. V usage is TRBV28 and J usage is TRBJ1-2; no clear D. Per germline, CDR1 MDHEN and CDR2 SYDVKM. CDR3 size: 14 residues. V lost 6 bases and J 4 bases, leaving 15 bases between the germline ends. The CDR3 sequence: CASRSPTEGYGYTF. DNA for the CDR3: TGTGCCAGCAGGTCTCCAACCGAGGGCTATGGCTACACCTTC.

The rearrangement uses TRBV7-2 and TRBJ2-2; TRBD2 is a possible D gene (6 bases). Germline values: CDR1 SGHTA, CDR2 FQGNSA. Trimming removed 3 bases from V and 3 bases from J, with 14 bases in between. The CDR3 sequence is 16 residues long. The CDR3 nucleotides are TGTGCCAGCAGCTTCGGGCGGGGTCGAGACACCGGGGAGCTGTTTTTT. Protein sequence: CASSFGRGRDTGELFF.

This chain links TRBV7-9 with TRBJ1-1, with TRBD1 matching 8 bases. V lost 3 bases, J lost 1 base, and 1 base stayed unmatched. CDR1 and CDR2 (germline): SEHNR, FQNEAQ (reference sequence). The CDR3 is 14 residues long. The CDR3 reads CASSFGQGNTEAFF. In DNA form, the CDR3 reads TGTGCCAGCAGCTTCGGACAGGGGAACACTGAAGCTTTCTTT.

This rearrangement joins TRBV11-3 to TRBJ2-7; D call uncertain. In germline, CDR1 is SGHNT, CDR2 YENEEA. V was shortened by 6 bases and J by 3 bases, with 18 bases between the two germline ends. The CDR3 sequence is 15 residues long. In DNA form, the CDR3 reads TGTGCCAGCAGTTCCCGGAGACTTGGCCACTACGAGCAGTACTTC. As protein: CASSSRRLGHYEQYF.

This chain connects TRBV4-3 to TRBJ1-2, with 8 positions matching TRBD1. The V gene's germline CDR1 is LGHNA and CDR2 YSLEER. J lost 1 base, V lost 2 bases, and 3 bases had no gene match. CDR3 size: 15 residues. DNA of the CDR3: TGCGCCAGCAGCCAACCCGGACAGGGTAACTATGGCTACACCTTC. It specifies CASSQPGQGNYGYTF.

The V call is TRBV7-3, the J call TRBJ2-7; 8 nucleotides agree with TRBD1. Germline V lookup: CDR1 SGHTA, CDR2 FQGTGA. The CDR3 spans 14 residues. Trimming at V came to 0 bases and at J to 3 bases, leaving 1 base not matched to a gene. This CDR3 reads CASSLTGQGYEQYF. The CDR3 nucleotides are TGTGCCAGCAGCTTAACAGGACAGGGCTACGAGCAGTACTTC. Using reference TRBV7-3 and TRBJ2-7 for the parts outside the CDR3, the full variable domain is GAGVSQTPSNKVTEKGKYVELRCDPISGHTALYWYRQSLGQGPEFLIYFQGTGAADDSGLPNDRFFAVRPEGSVSTLKIQRTERGDSAVYLCASSLTGQGYEQYFGPGTRLTVT.